Following are 7 T cell receptor beta chains from one sample sequenced in a study of siplizumab effects on memory and regulatory T cells. Clones were sequenced by immunoSEQ multiplex PCR, and TCRdb holds only the in-frame ones, with some missing. The sample lists 70,000 to 100,000 clones; roughly 93% were seen once. Sequenced sample: CD8+ T cells sorted from blood. The receptors shown here come from a human donor in good health.

This chain links TRBV27 with TRBJ1-1, with D possibly TRBD1 on 6 matching bases. Trimming stripped 3 bases from V and 3 bases from J, with 8 bases between. Germline CDR1 is MNHEY and CDR2 is SMNVEV (reference sequence). This CDR3 has 13 amino acids. In nucleotides, the CDR3 is TGTGCCAGCAGTTTCCGGACAGACACTGAAGCTTTCTTT. Its protein is CASSFRTDTEAFF.

This sequence joins TRBV7-3 and TRBJ2-1; 16 bases agree with TRBD2. The CDR3 has 19 amino acids. With V trimmed by 3 bases and J by 0 bases, 5 bases remained unmatched. CDR1 SGHTA and CDR2 FQGTGA come from the germline V gene. The CDR3 DNA follows: TGTGCCAGCAGCTTGGGACTAGCGGGAGGGCCGAGCTCCTACAATGAGCAGTTCTTC. As protein: CASSLGLAGGPSSYNEQFF.

The genes are TRBV11-2 and TRBJ2-7; 12 nucleotides agree with TRBD2. CDR3 length equals 15 residues. V was clipped by 2 bases and J by 2 bases; unmatched bases: 1. Germline V gives CDR1 SGHAT, CDR2 FQNNGV. The CDR3 coding sequence is TGTGCCAGCAGCTTACTAGCGGGGGGGCCCTACGAGCAGTACTTC. It yields the protein CASSLLAGGPYEQYF.

The chain combines TRBV2 with TRBJ2-7; weak D call: TRBD1 (5 bases). The CDR3 runs to 15 residues. V was trimmed by 1 base and J by 4 bases, leaving 14 bases between them. Per the germline V gene, CDR1 is SNHLY and CDR2 is FYNNEI. The CDR3 loop reads CASSEGRTLGYEQYF. CDR3 in DNA: TGTGCCAGCAGTGAAGGGCGGACACTTGGATACGAGCAGTACTTC.

DNA of the CDR3: TGCGCCAGCAGCGGAGGCTCGGGGGGAACCTACGAGCAGTACTTC. Translating it yields CASSGGSGGTYEQYF. This sequence joins TRBV5-1 and TRBJ2-7, with 7 bases matching TRBD2. The CDR3 contains 15 residues. From germline, CDR1 is SGHRS and CDR2 YFSETQ. V shed 4 bases, J shed 2 bases, and the junction held 9 bases outside the gene matches.

The genes are TRBV7-9 and TRBJ1-2, with 7 bases aligning to TRBD1. The CDR3 totals 15 residues. V lost 4 bases, J lost 7 bases, and 12 bases stayed unmatched. Looked up from germline, CDR1 is SEHNR and CDR2 is FQNEAQ (reference sequence). The CDR3 loop is CASSSSVDRVTGYTF. The CDR3 bases are TGTGCCAGCAGCTCCTCCGTCGACAGGGTAACTGGCTACACCTTC.

In this sample, this clone turned up once. CDR3 residues: CASSPGQRNTEAFF. The CDR3 bases are TGTGCCAGCTCACCAGGACAGAGGAACACTGAAGCTTTCTTT. V gene TRBV18 combines with J gene TRBJ1-1; TRBD1 might be the D (6 bases). V dropped 2 bases and J dropped 1 base, with 8 bases sitting between them. CDR3 length: 14 amino acids. Germline V lookup: CDR1 KGHSH, CDR2 LQKENI.